A single count supports the clone carrying this T cell receptor (beta chain). The same CDR3 can be traced to other DNA sequences in this sample. The data were produced by immunoSEQ multiplex PCR, yet TCRdb's version contains in-frame clones alone and is incomplete. The table lists 2 million to 2.5 million clones, about 92% of them singletons. The source of the sample is a study of shared clonotypes between healthy human individuals. Study-wide background: Donors had three CD4 naive, three CD4 memory, two CD8 naive and one CD8 memory plate apiece.

J lost 3 bases, V lost 4 bases, and 7 bases had no gene match. Per the germline V gene, CDR1 is SGHRS and CDR2 is YFSETQ. The CDR3 totals 16 residues. The source is a man aged 18-30 years in good health. Some clones in this sample may be carry-over from other donors' samples. Sequenced material: naive CD4+ T cells from PBMCs. Subset described: CD45RA+ positively selected. The V gene is TRBV5-1, the J gene TRBJ2-3; TRBD2 matches 11 bases. The CDR3 loop is CASSLGLADGTDTQYF. As DNA, the CDR3 is TGCGCCAGCAGCCTGGGACTAGCGGACGGGACAGATACGCAGTATTTT.